One sample yielded the 20 T cell receptor beta chains listed below, sequenced in a study of T cells in Graves' hyperthyroidism and ophthalmopathy. It was RNA transcripts that yielded the amplified TCR beta CDR3 regions. HTBI primers were employed in a first-round RT-PCR of the TCR CDR3. TCRdb re-called the multiplex PCR reads through MiXCR, storing one row per CDR3 protein. The table records a few hundred thousand distinct CDR3 sequences, roughly 25% of them present only once. The sequenced material came from blood. These TCRs come from a man aged 50 to 60 with Graves' hyperthyroidism.

This clonotype was seen ten or more times. This sequence joins TRBV3-1 and TRBJ2-1; D is unresolved. Trimming removed 2 bases from V and 3 bases from J, with 11 bases in between. CDR1 LGHDT and CDR2 YNNKEL come from the germline V gene (reference sequence). The CDR3 totals 15 residues. CDR3: CASSQNPLGYNEQFF. In DNA form, the CDR3 reads TGTGCCAGCAGCCAAAACCCTCTAGGCTACAATGAGCAGTTCTTC.

This clonotype was recorded many times. The chain couples TRBV12-3 or TRBV12-4 to TRBJ2-7; perhaps TRBD1 as D (6 bases). V was pared by 5 bases and J by 4 bases, with 9 bases between. The CDR3 spans 12 residues. The chain's CDR3 is CASSTQGYEQYF. CDR3 DNA sequence: TGTGCCAGCAGTACACAGGGTTACGAGCAGTACTTC.

This clonotype was seen ten or more times. CDR3 nucleotide sequence: TGTGCCAGCAGTTTAGACCGACGGAGAGCTGAAGCTTTCTTT. Translation gives CASSLDRRRAEAFF. V is TRBV12-3 or TRBV12-4 and J is TRBJ1-1; no clear D gene. Trimming cost V 1 base and J 6 bases, with 12 bases left between them. The CDR3 runs 14 residues.

The rearrangement uses TRBV7-2 and TRBJ2-7; TRBD1 might be the D (6 bases). Trimming took 3 bases from V and 6 from J, leaving 30 bases between them. The germline V gene encodes CDR1 SGHTA and CDR2 FQGNSA. This CDR3 comprises 19 residues. CDR3 in DNA: TGTGCCAGCAGCTTCGTAAACCCCACCCCGGGACAAATTCGGCGCGAGCAGTACTTC. Amino acid sequence: CASSFVNPTPGQIRREQYF.

In this sample, this clonotype turned up a few times. V and J are TRBV3-1 and TRBJ2-7, with 10 bases identical to TRBD2. V lost 0 bases to trimming and J lost 4 bases; unmatched junction nucleotides: 3. The length of the CDR3 is 15 residues. Per germline, CDR1 LGHDT and CDR2 YNNKEL (reference sequence). CDR3 in amino acids: CASSQELAGLYEQYF. As DNA, the CDR3 is TGTGCCAGCAGCCAAGAACTAGCGGGGCTTTACGAGCAGTACTTC.

The table lists this clonotype with a few counts. The chain recombines TRBV29-1 with TRBJ2-5; 7 bases agree with TRBD1. The CDR3 spans 13 residues. V shed 5 bases, J shed 4 bases, and the junction held 7 bases outside the gene matches. CDR1 and CDR2 (germline): SQVTM, ANQGSEA. CDR3 protein: CSVNNRGGETQYF. The CDR3 DNA reads as TGCAGCGTTAATAACAGGGGCGGAGAGACCCAGTACTTC. The full variable domain, with the rest looked up from reference TRBV29-1 and TRBJ2-5, is SAVISQKPSRDICQRGTSLTIQCQVDSQVTMMFWYRQQPGQSLTLIATANQGSEATYESGFVIDKFPISRPNLTFSTLTVSNMSPEDSSIYLCSVNNRGGETQYFGPGTRLLVL.

The V call is TRBV12-3 or TRBV12-4, the J call TRBJ1-2; perhaps TRBD1 as D (5 bases). The CDR3 contains 14 residues. The V end lost 3 bases, the J end lost 4 bases, and 12 bases lay between the germline ends. The CDR3 here is CASSFFGGGYGYTF. For the CDR3, the DNA is TGTGCCAGCAGTTTCTTTGGTGGGGGCTATGGCTACACCTTC.

The chain has TRBV19 and TRBJ2-1; possible D gene TRBD2, 5 bases. The germline V gene encodes CDR1 LNHDA and CDR2 SQIVND (reference sequence). This CDR3 contains 14 residues. Trimming left V 3 bases short and J 0 bases short, with 6 bases between. The chain's CDR3 is CASSIGSSYNEQFF. Here the CDR3 DNA reads TGTGCCAGTAGTATTGGGAGCTCCTACAATGAGCAGTTCTTC. Full variable domain (missing parts from reference TRBV19 and TRBJ2-1): DGGITQSPKYLFRKEGQNVTLSCEQNLNHDAMYWYRQDPGQGLRLIYYSQIVNDFQKGDIAEGYSVSREKKESFPLTVTSAQKNPTAFYLCASSIGSSYNEQFFGPGTRLTVL.

This clonotype was seen more than once but under ten times. The genes are TRBV6-1 and TRBJ1-1, with D perhaps matching TRBD1 (6 bases). Per germline, CDR1 MNHNS and CDR2 SASEGT. The CDR3 runs to 14 residues. Trimming removed 3 bases at V and 4 bases at J, with 12 bases between. The CDR3 sequence is CASSDDRLGTEAFF. The CDR3 nucleotides read TGTGCCAGCAGTGACGACAGGTTGGGCACTGAAGCTTTCTTT.

A few counts support this clonotype. The chain carries TRBV27 and TRBJ1-1, with 8 bases that match TRBD1. CDR3 length: 14 amino acids. V was clipped by 3 bases and J by 5 bases; unmatched bases: 5. CDR1 and CDR2 (germline): MNHEY, SMNVEV (reference sequence). CDR3 in DNA: TGTGCCAGCAGTTTTTACAGGACAGGGACTGAAGCTTTCTTT. Protein product: CASSFYRTGTEAFF.

The chain links TRBV3-1 to TRBJ1-6; no firm D call. Deletions cut 4 bases from V and 6 bases from J, with 7 bases between. Germline V gene lookup returns CDR1 LGHDT and CDR2 YNNKEL (reference sequence). The CDR3 contains 13 residues. The CDR3 sequence is CASSRQFNSPLHF. In DNA form, the CDR3 reads TGTGCCAGCAGCCGGCAGTTTAATTCACCCCTCCACTTT.

This clonotype was detected ten times or more. The V and J genes are TRBV6-1 and TRBJ1-1, with TRBD1 matching over 9 bases. Germline-derived CDR1 and CDR2 are MNHNS and SASEGT. The CDR3 is made up of 18 amino acids. V gave up 6 bases and J gave up 4 bases; unmatched junction bases: 18. CDR3 bases: TGTGCCAGCAGGGGTCCCTTAAGACAGGGGGAAGGTGGCACTGAAGCTTTCTTT. Its translation is CASRGPLRQGEGGTEAFF.

The chain has TRBV19 and TRBJ1-1, with a tentative D call TRBD1 (6 bases). The CDR3 has 15 amino acids. Germline lookup yields CDR1 LNHDA and CDR2 SQIVND (reference sequence). V was clipped by 7 bases and J by 1 base, with 16 bases between them. The CDR3 DNA reads as TGTGCCAGTACCACCCGGCGACAGGCGAACACTGAAGCTTTCTTT. Protein: CASTTRRQANTEAFF.

This clonotype has at least ten counts. This sequence joins TRBV6-5 and TRBJ1-1; no firm D call. Trimming removed 2 bases from V and 0 bases from J, with 4 bases in between. The germline V gene encodes CDR1 MNHEY and CDR2 SVGAGI. The CDR3 has 13 amino acids. In DNA, the CDR3 is TGTGCCAGCAGTTACAGGTTGAACACTGAAGCTTTCTTT. Its protein product is CASSYRLNTEAFF.

This chain connects TRBV30 to TRBJ1-1, with TRBD1 matching 7 bases. The germline CDR1 and CDR2 sequences are GTSNPN and SVGIG (reference sequence). V was pared by 6 bases and J by 4 bases, with 11 bases of the junction left unmatched. The CDR3 runs 14 residues. The CDR3, as DNA: TGTGCCTGTGCAACAGGGGTTCTGGGCACTGAAGCTTTCTTT. Translating gives CACATGVLGTEAFF.

There are many counts of this clonotype. The chain carries TRBV7-6 and TRBJ2-1; D gene uncertain. V was clipped by 2 bases and J by 0 bases, with 11 bases between them. The CDR3 loop spans 16 amino acids. From germline, CDR1 is SGHVS and CDR2 FNYEAQ. In DNA, the CDR3 is TGTGCCAGCAGCTTAAATGGTGGGCTCTCCTACAATGAGCAGTTCTTC. Translated: CASSLNGGLSYNEQFF.

In its sample, this clonotype was seen a few times. The chain joins TRBV6-1 to TRBJ2-3; D ambiguous. This CDR3 has 13 amino acids. V lost 6 bases, J lost 2 bases, and 9 bases lay in between. Per the germline V gene, CDR1 is MNHNS and CDR2 is SASEGT. The CDR3 DNA is TGTGCCAGCAGGCAAGCTCTCACAGATACGCAGTATTTT. Translation gives CASRQALTDTQYF.

V is TRBV6-2 or TRBV6-3 and J is TRBJ2-1, with 14 positions matching TRBD2. The CDR3 has 15 residues. V lost 5 bases to trimming and J lost 15 bases; unmatched junction nucleotides: 12. CDR1 is MNHEY, CDR2 SVGEGT, per germline. CDR3 sequence: CASSGRTSGGSVAFF. The CDR3, as DNA: TGTGCCAGCAGTGGACGGACTAGCGGGGGGTCCGTCGCGTTCTTC.

Many counts were recorded for this clonotype. One junction end disagrees with the germline gene, perhaps due to a read error. The chain links TRBV11-3 to TRBJ2-1; D is perhaps TRBD2 (6 bases). This CDR3 is 12 amino acids long. CDR1 and CDR2 (germline): SGHNT, YENEEA. CDR3 amino acids: CASRTSYSEQFF. In nucleotides, the CDR3 is TGTGCCAGCAGAACTAGCTACAGTGAGCAGTTCTTC.

The chain combines TRBV20-1 with TRBJ1-1; the D gene is possibly TRBD1 (5 bases). V gave up 5 bases and J gave up 1 base, with 14 bases separating them. The CDR3 runs to 14 residues. Germline-derived CDR1 and CDR2 are DFQATT and SNEGSKA (reference sequence). CDR3: CSAYSGTGNTEAFF. The CDR3 DNA is TGCAGTGCTTACTCCGGGACGGGGAACACTGAAGCTTTCTTT.